This T cell receptor beta chain was found in a study of shared clonotypes between healthy human individuals. Study-wide points: About 5% of naive CD4 clonotypes were shared across several donors. Rarefaction showed sorted-subset sequencing was incomplete despite large depth. The researchers took only blood, and tissue repertoires probably look different. Compared with clonotypes that all four donors shared, non-shared clonotypes had lower generation probabilities.

The table came from immunoSEQ multiplex PCR; TCRdb's copy has only in-frame clones and leaves some out. The table lists 300,000 to 400,000 clones, around 87% of them singletons. Comment on this clone: Its specificity is not known.

CDR1 and CDR2 (germline): SQVTM, ANQGSEA. Trimming stripped 7 bases from V and 2 bases from J, with 5 bases between. There are 11 residues in the CDR3. Sequenced: memory CD8+ T cells sorted from blood. Subset defined: CD45RO+ cells pooled with CCR7-negative TemRA cells. The chain joins TRBV29-1 to TRBJ2-2, with D unclear. This clonotype was sampled from a man younger than 35 in good health. In DNA, the CDR3 is TGCAGCGGGGAAAACACCGGGGAGCTGTTTTTT. It encodes CSGENTGELFF.